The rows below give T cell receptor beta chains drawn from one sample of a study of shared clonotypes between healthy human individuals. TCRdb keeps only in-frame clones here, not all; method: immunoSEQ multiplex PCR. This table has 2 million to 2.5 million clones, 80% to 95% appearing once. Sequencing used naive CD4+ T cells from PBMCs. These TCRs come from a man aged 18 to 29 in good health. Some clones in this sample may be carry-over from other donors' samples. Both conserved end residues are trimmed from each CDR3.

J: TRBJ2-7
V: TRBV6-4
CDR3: ARVGTSGTYEQY

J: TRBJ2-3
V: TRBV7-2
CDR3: ASEISGVNTQY

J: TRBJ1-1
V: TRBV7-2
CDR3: ASSLFGGITEAF

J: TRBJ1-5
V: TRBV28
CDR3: ASIRSGPTSQPQH

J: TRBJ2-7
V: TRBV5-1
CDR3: ASSQIPGQLTGEQY

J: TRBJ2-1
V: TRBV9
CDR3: ASSLRGTASYNEQF

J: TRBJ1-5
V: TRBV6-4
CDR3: ASPLGAVSNQPQH

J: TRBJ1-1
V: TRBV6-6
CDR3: ASSPGQGGTEAF

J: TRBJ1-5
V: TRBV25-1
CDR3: ASRQGNQPQH

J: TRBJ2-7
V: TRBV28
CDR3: ASTRDSSYEQY

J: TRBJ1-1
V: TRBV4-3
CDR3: ASSQDRGGEAF

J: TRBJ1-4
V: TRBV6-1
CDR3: ASRDRETLF

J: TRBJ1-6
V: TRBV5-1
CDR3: ASSQTNSPLH

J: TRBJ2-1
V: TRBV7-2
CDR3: ASSLSRSSYNEQF

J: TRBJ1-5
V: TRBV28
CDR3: ASSFPGVPYQPQH